The source of this TCR beta chain is a study of cytomegalovirus exposure and HLA in healthy donors (TCRdb year 2017). Describing the broader study: According to an earlier analysis of several hundred of the donors, roughly 180 million T cells yielded some 110 million unique TCR beta sequences and about 300 Gb of sequence data. The number of donors typed differed by locus, with roughly 629-640 for A, B, C, DRB1 and DQB1, around 500 for DQA1, 600 to 610 for DPA1, and roughly 450 for DPB1. An early release that covered fewer than 800 HLA-typed donors contained approximately 300 gigabases of sequencing data and tens of millions of unique TCR sequences. To decide whether each TCR beta V gene segment behaved as functional or pseudogenic, an earlier analysis of some 580 of the donors relied on high-throughput TCR beta sequencing. The study was designed to test whether signatures of past pathogen exposure could be identified by cataloging public T cell receptors. Among the roughly 400 genotyped donors, around 79% belonged to the genetic ancestry cluster associated with self-reported Caucasian donors. In addition to the first cohort of approximately 670 subjects, a separate validation cohort of 120 different subjects was used. Across 398 genotyped donors of the cohort, an average of approximately 240,000 unique TCR beta nucleotide sequences per donor were sequenced, and 15% to 20% of those sequences were non-productive. Both class I and class II loci were covered by HLA typing, at four-digit resolution. A later analysis re-examined previously published TCR beta repertoires from about 670 donors and added high-resolution HLA genotyping to investigate patterns of TCR occurrence. The study combined high-throughput TCR immunosequencing, statistical association of individual TCRs with disease status, and machine learning to predict cytomegalovirus infection status. Roughly five DR-DQ haplotypes were handled as single units for association and clustering, since linkage in the cohort was strong. In a later genetic analysis, genome-wide SNP genotypes for about 55% of the roughly 700 donors were used, and that subset was treated as a discovery cohort. The study used immunosequencing to profile the T cell repertoires of some 600 subjects and linked those repertoires to cytomegalovirus serostatus. Alongside the repertoire data, information on donor age, sex, ethnicity and CMV serostatus was compiled. All discovery cohort repertoires had been generated on a single sequencing platform. Rather than using new phenotypic data, the later analysis identified candidate immune exposures from TCR beta sequences and from how often those sequences occurred across donors.

On this clone itself: The antigen it recognizes is unknown. No qualities accompany the bases; no much larger clone lies one base away.

The library was made by the immunoSEQ multiplex PCR assay. For the multiplex PCR, a mixture combining 60 forward primers for TCR Vbeta segments and 13 reverse primers for TCR Jbeta segments was used. The CDR3 region of rearranged TCR beta genes was amplified from genomic DNA with a multiplex PCR assay. On the Illumina HiSeq System, the amplified TCR beta libraries were sequenced as 87-base-pair reads. In the authors' own workflow: Across the 500 to 700 repertoires, a later analysis counted 60 million to 90 million unique TCR beta chains, about 10 million of which were shared by at least two donors. Raw reads were error-corrected and collapsed into unique sequences by a nearest-neighbor algorithm in which closely related sequences were merged to remove PCR and sequencing errors. V, D and J gene segments were assigned by aligning CDR3 sequences to IMGT reference sequences. For a sequence to be retained, a match of at least six nucleotides to both a V gene segment and a J gene segment was required. Rearrangements were classified as productive when the CDR3 lacked stop codons and remained in frame with V and J, and all other rearrangements were classified as non-productive. CDR3 was defined according to IMGT convention as the region running from the second conserved V-encoded cysteine to the conserved J-encoded phenylalanine. Sequences without an unambiguous match to a single V gene segment were excluded from the earlier analysis of 500 to 700 of the donors. In an earlier analysis of more than 500 of the donors, a V segment was called functional when productive rearrangements were above 56.7%, and segregating when the standard deviation between donors exceeded 5%. A statistical classification framework was built to diagnose cytomegalovirus status from the catalog of TCR beta chain sequences. In a later analysis, V and J genes were assigned by comparing TCR nucleotide sequences against IMGT/GENE-DB human TR gene sequences. A later analysis assigned CDR3 sequences and most-parsimonious VDJ recombination scenarios with the TCRdist pipeline. In a later analysis, each TCR beta chain was defined by its CDR3 amino acid sequence together with its V-gene family, and reads without a unique V-gene family were excluded. As a way to deal with suspected cross-contamination and a sequencing artifact, a later analysis dropped 592 nucleotide sequences that were highly shared and had low generation probability. In a later analysis, a clonal expansion index was calculated for each public chain from normalized within-repertoire ranks of inferred template counts. In a later analysis, generation probabilities were computed using a VDJ recombination model fitted to out-of-frame rearrangements, and the results were checked against IGoR. In a later analysis, hypergeometric tests were used to score TCR-TCR, TCR-HLA and TCR-CMV co-occurrence, with a repertoire-size bias correction applied to TCR pairs. In a later analysis, false discovery rates were estimated by permuting HLA or CMV assignments 20 times. In a later analysis, co-occurring TCRs were grouped using DBSCAN, and TCRdist sequence similarity was added for clustering within HLA-allele-positive subsets. Co-occurrence clustering excluded repertoires with fewer than 30,000 or more than 120,000 public chains, plus five with anomalous nucleotide sharing. This immuneACCESS table, as held by TCRdb, lists in-frame sequences with V and J called but not all clones. Of the missing ones, under half trace to an unresolved V gene in checked studies; the others have no known cause. V and J calls plus clone size are reproduced from that table; the DNA served to infer D and trimming. The sample table shows approximately 110,000 clones, and around 77% are seen once. The ten most abundant clones make up 5% to 5.5% of the sample.

The CDR3 goes from the cysteine to the phenylalanine over 13 residues. Only the CDR3 region is kept as DNA, spanning 39 bases read in frame from base 1. The germline V gene specifies MNHNS as CDR1 and SASEGT as CDR2. V gives up 8 bases and J gives up 4 bases, and the segment between their germline ends measures 14 bases. The cohort consisted of 650 to 700 healthy bone marrow donors. All cohort members were sampled while nominally healthy, although unrecorded immune exposures were likely present. The donor was CMV seropositive and belonged to the group of 250 to 300 seropositive cohort members. A peripheral blood sample was collected from each donor, and TCR beta sequencing was performed on peripheral blood mononuclear cells. Genomic DNA was extracted from the blood cell samples with the Qiagen DNeasy Blood Extraction Kit. The paper as a whole reports these results and caveats: CMV serostatus was the only immune exposure information available for the cohort. In an earlier analysis of about 600 of the donors, most TCR beta V segments appeared in productive rearrangements about 87% or about 30% of the time, broadly matching IMGT annotations. In the study, roughly 160 TCR beta chains were listed as associated with cytomegalovirus. In a later analysis, some 18,000 TCR beta sequences were associated with specific HLA alleles at a false discovery rate of 0.05. Approximately 18 rarely observed V segments, including chromosome 9 orphons, were excluded from the earlier analysis of approximately 500 of the donors because counts were too low. Because the 87-base-pair reads could not distinguish some IMGT-functional V segments, including TRBV6-2 and TRBV6-3, those segments were excluded. Presence/absence analyses assumed roughly uniform sequencing depth across donors, an assumption that may not hold. HLA typing was unavailable for some donors at each locus, so association tests used only the typed subset. In a later analysis, TCR association rates were found to vary across HLA loci, with the most associated TCRs seen for DRB1 alleles and the fewest for HLA-C alleles. In a later genetic analysis, fewer N-insertions in productive TCRs were reported among donors in an Asian-associated ancestry cluster than the roughly 640-donor mean. In a later analysis, several top co-occurrence clusters were reported to appear linked to parvovirus B19, influenza, CMV and Epstein-Barr virus. In this cohort, only TCR beta chains were sequenced, and detectable features were limited by the absence of alpha or paired-chain data. Compared with equally common non-associated chains, HLA-associated TCR beta chains in a later analysis were more clonally expanded and had lower generation probabilities. An association between a missense DCLRE1C variant and V-gene and J-gene trimming of TCR beta chains was found in a later genetic analysis and replicated in an independent cohort. When HLA alleles, especially DR and DQ, strongly co-occurred, attributing TCR associations to individual alleles was difficult. Cytomegalovirus status was reported to be diagnosed by the classifier with high specificity and sensitivity in both the original and validation cohorts. A further reported finding was that TCR beta sequences accurately predicted the HLA-A and HLA-B alleles for most subjects in the first cohort. According to a later analysis, most CMV-associated TCR beta chains appeared to be HLA-restricted, and the HLA associations seemed to be driven largely by CMV exposure. The authors suggested that the approach could potentially be generalized to other disease states and immunological phenotypes. Linkage disequilibrium might explain the correlated functional status among segregating V segments, but an unknown experimental factor could not be ruled out. A group of highly shared sequence variants was considered likely to be a technical artifact of the sequencing pipeline. A few of the identified cytomegalovirus-associated TCR beta chains were confirmed in vitro to be specific for cytomegalovirus antigens. While some public TCRs were present in many individuals, most TCR sequences turned up only very rarely across donors.

The chain is assembled from TRBV6-1 and TRBJ1-2; a weak D assignment points to TRBD1 (6 bases agree). Input material: PBMCs. The clonotype originates from a woman aged 25 to 39 in good health and CMV-seropositive. DNA sequence: TGTGCCAGCGGCCCGGACAGCCTCTATGGCTACACCTTC. Protein translation: CASGPDSLYGYTF.